This T cell receptor beta chain was recorded in a study of T cells in localized non-small cell lung cancer. The length of the CDR3 is 15 residues. The V end was cut by 3 bases, the J end by 0 bases, with 9 bases between. Germline CDR1 is KGHSH and CDR2 is LQKENI. Data came from immunoSEQ multiplex PCR; TCRdb stores just in-frame clones and leaves some out. The top ten hold around 4.6% of the sample, which has roughly 58,000 clones, 80% to 90% seen once. Comments on this clone: No antigen is known for it.

Findings and limits, study-wide: Tumor trailed uninvolved adjacent lung in T cell clonality, which peaked there. Blood T cell density predicted longer survival; adjacent-lung clonality, shorter. A median of about 50 clones ranked among the top 100 in tumor appeared in adjacent lung.

The V and J genes are TRBV18 and TRBJ1-3, with D unclear. The source was PBMCs, collected before any cancer treatment. This receptor was identified in a man between 40 and 70 years old with stage II lung adenocarcinoma. CDR3 sequence reads: CASSPVQSSGNTIYF. CDR3 coding DNA: TGTGCCAGCTCACCTGTACAGAGCTCTGGAAACACCATATATTTT.